This T cell receptor (beta chain) was identified during a study of PD-1 blockade in classical Hodgkin lymphoma. The study, taken as a whole, reports: Newly diagnosed patients reportedly trailed healthy donors in baseline TCR diversity. By C4D1 there was a significant rise in CD4+ TCR diversity but not in CD8+ TCR diversity. Possibly reflecting disease activity or prior therapy, repertoire differences have causes that remain undefined. Complete responders' diversity at baseline resembled that of newly diagnosed patients.

Measured with immunoSEQ multiplex PCR; TCRdb has only the in-frame clones, and not every one. The data contain around 25,000 clones, 88% of them singletons. This clone was counted once. No antigen is known for it. Germline CDR1 reads SEHNR; CDR2 reads FQNEAQ (reference sequence). Trimming shortened V by 0 bases and J by 0 bases, and 6 bases separated the two germline ends. The length of the CDR3 is 14 residues. Time point of the sample: cycle 4 day 1 (C4D1), after 6 weeks of nivolumab. Patients all relapsed after autologous stem cell transplantation, and there was variation in brentuximab vedotin exposure.

The sequencing used peripheral blood mononuclear cells (PBMCs), collected before the fourth cycle of nivolumab. The clonotype was recovered from a human donor with classical Hodgkin lymphoma. V gene TRBV7-9 combines with J gene TRBJ2-7; D is ambiguous. Here the CDR3 reads CASSLAQPSYEQYF. The CDR3 bases are TGTGCCAGCAGCTTAGCGCAGCCCTCCTACGAGCAGTACTTC.